The clone carrying this TCR beta chain was counted ten times or more. TCRdb analysed the RACE reads with MiXCR anew, one entry per CDR3 protein. In the table there are 250,000 or so distinct CDR3 sequences, about 9.4% of which are singletons. With 4 bases removed from V and 13 bases from J, the gap between germline ends came to 13 bases. CDR1 is KGHDR, CDR2 SFDVKD, per germline. CDR3 length: 12 amino acids. Time point denoted: pre-sensitization, week 0. Noted treatment: therapeutic diphenylcyclopropenone sensitization with weekly scalp DPC. Ahead of each patch test application, blood was drawn. Blood, whole and unfractionated, served as the source for total RNA extraction. This sample was included in a study of human T cells and chemical hapten exposure. About the study: Patch tests put 0.01% DPC on the upper back, and the results were checked at 6 days.

Sample: whole blood, taken in connection with sensitization to the hapten diphenylcyclopropenone (DPC). The clonotype comes from a woman in her forties with alopecia areata. Some clones in this sample may be carry-over from other donors' samples. V usage is TRBV24-1 and J usage is TRBJ2-1; no clear D gene. The CDR3 DNA follows: TGTGCCACCAGTGAGGACCGACGGAAACAGTTCTTC. It encodes CATSEDRRKQFF.